This T cell receptor (beta chain) was observed in a study of PD-1 blockade in classical Hodgkin lymphoma. This CDR3 has 12 residues. Per germline, CDR1 ENHRY and CDR2 SYGVKD. V lost 3 bases and J lost 6, with 6 bases in between. Profiled with immunoSEQ multiplex PCR; TCRdb holds only in-frame clones, not every one. This sample has 30,000 or so clones, with about two thirds found just once. Every patient was affected by relapse after autologous stem cell transplantation, while exposure to brentuximab vedotin was not uniform. This TCR came from a human donor with classical Hodgkin lymphoma. The material was peripheral blood mononuclear cells (PBMCs), obtained before the second cycle of nivolumab. This chain links TRBV10-3 with TRBJ2-1; D remains unclear. The chain's CDR3 is CAISENLNEQFF. The CDR3 bases are TGTGCCATCAGTGAAAATCTCAATGAGCAGTTCTTC.